Below, 16 T cell receptor beta chains from the same sample are listed, as sequenced in a study of T cell responses to AZD1222 COVID-19 vaccine (dated by TCRdb to the early 2020s). The sample's time point label, in plain terms: baseline before first vaccination. Library preparation used the immunoSEQ multiplex PCR assay. TCRdb retrieved this table from immuneACCESS and kept in-frame rearrangements only. Not all clones are present; in checked studies, unresolved V genes account for under half, and no reason is known for the remainder. The sample records around 140,000 clones, 85% to 95% of which are singletons. The top ten clonotypes cover about 9% of the sample. The starting material was peripheral blood, obtained on day 0 of AZD1222 vaccination. Receptors were obtained from an adult in good health.

This chain joins TRBV28 and TRBJ1-5; the D gene is possibly TRBD1 (5 bases). Germline values: CDR1 MDHEN, CDR2 SYDVKM. Deletions cut 3 bases from V and 7 bases from J, with 10 bases between. This CDR3 contains 13 residues. The CDR3 loop reads CASSFGWGQPQHF. The CDR3 DNA sequence: TGTGCCAGCAGTTTTGGGTGGGGGCAGCCCCAGCATTTT.

The rearrangement uses TRBV11-1 and TRBJ2-2, with D uncertain. Germline loops: CDR1 SGHAT, CDR2 FQDESV (reference sequence). Trimming shortened V by 3 bases and J by 8 bases, and 10 bases separated the two germline ends. The CDR3 covers 13 residues. The CDR3 sequence is CASSLDPRGELFF. The DNA for the CDR3 is TGTGCCAGCAGCTTGGACCCCAGGGGGGAGCTGTTTTTT.

The gene calls are TRBV5-6 and TRBJ1-6, with unresolved D. The CDR3 runs to 13 residues. V lost 0 bases to trimming and J lost 10 bases, with 8 bases between them. The V gene's germline CDR1 is SGHDT and CDR2 YYEEEE. The CDR3 reads CASSLDRGSPLHF. The CDR3, as DNA: TGTGCCAGCAGCTTGGACAGAGGGTCACCCCTCCACTTT.

The chain joins TRBV4-1 to TRBJ2-1, with D tentatively TRBD2 (5 bases). Trimming pared 1 base from V and 0 bases from J, leaving 13 bases between. CDR3 length: 17 amino acids. Germline-derived CDR1 and CDR2 are MGHRA and YSYEKL. This CDR3 is CASSQGRAVSSYNEQFF. The CDR3 DNA sequence: TGCGCCAGCAGCCAAGGGAGAGCGGTCAGCTCCTACAATGAGCAGTTCTTC.

The chain uses TRBV5-1 and TRBJ2-3; 7 nucleotides align to TRBD2. Germline CDR1 reads SGHRS; CDR2 reads YFSETQ. V was clipped by 9 bases and J by 2 bases; unmatched bases: 9. The CDR3 is 14 residues long. As DNA, the CDR3 is TGCGCCACCTCCGGGGGGAGGAACACAGATACGCAGTATTTT. It yields the protein CATSGGRNTDTQYF.

The J gene is TRBJ1-5, the V gene TRBV4-1; weak D call: TRBD1 (6 bases). Germline V gene sequence: CDR1 MGHRA, CDR2 YSYEKL. The V end lost 1 base, the J end lost 7 bases, and 23 bases lay between the germline ends. The CDR3 length is 18 residues. CDR3: CASSQGPPRGEVRQPQHF. CDR3 nucleotide sequence: TGCGCCAGCAGCCAAGGCCCCCCCAGGGGAGAGGTTAGACAGCCCCAGCATTTT.

V and J are TRBV5-4 and TRBJ2-2, with D unresolved. CDR3 length: 13 amino acids. Germline CDR1 SGHNT, CDR2 YYREEE (reference sequence). Trimming removed 4 bases from V and 4 bases from J, with 8 bases in between. The CDR3 nucleotides are TGTGCCAGCAGCCCAGGAATCACCGGGGAGCTGTTTTTT. Translation: CASSPGITGELFF.

The chain has TRBV19 and TRBJ2-1, with 8 bases matching TRBD1. Germline CDR1 and CDR2: LNHDA and SQIVND (reference sequence). This CDR3 contains 15 residues. Losses at the gene ends were 3 bases for V and 9 bases for J; bases not matched to a gene: 10. The chain's CDR3 is CASSIRTGWSGEQFF. Here the CDR3 DNA reads TGTGCCAGTAGTATCCGGACAGGGTGGTCTGGTGAGCAGTTCTTC.

The chain uses TRBV19 and TRBJ1-1, with TRBD1 as a possible D gene (5 bases). V lost 6 bases and J 5 bases, leaving 13 bases between the germline ends. Germline V CDR1 and CDR2: LNHDA, SQIVND (reference sequence). This CDR3 is 13 amino acids long. The CDR3 nucleotides are TGTGCCAGTAGAACGCAGGGTATGACTGAAGCTTTCTTT. Its translation is CASRTQGMTEAFF.

This chain joins TRBV2 and TRBJ2-2; 7 nucleotides align to TRBD2. J was trimmed by 6 bases and V by 5 bases; bases with no gene match: 3. CDR1 is SNHLY, CDR2 FYNNEI, per germline. The CDR3 sequence is 13 residues long. In DNA, the CDR3 is TGTGCCAGCAGTTATGGACTAGCCGGGGAGCTGTTTTTT. As protein: CASSYGLAGELFF.

V usage is TRBV19 and J usage is TRBJ2-3; tentatively, D is TRBD1 (6 bases). The CDR3 consists of 14 residues. V lost 5 bases and J 0 bases, leaving 9 bases between the germline ends. Germline values: CDR1 LNHDA, CDR2 SQIVND (reference sequence). CDR3 region: CASSHGTSTDTQYF. CDR3 coding DNA: TGTGCCAGTAGTCACGGGACAAGCACAGATACGCAGTATTTT.

This clone came up a few times. The genes are TRBV28 and TRBJ1-5; TRBD1 matches 7 bases. This CDR3 has 16 amino acids. The V gene end was trimmed by 6 bases and the J gene end by 6 bases; junction bases not matched to a gene: 14. From germline, CDR1 is MDHEN and CDR2 SYDVKM. This CDR3 reads CASRTDRAGYSQPQHF. The CDR3 DNA follows: TGTGCCAGCAGGACCGACAGGGCGGGCTATAGTCAGCCCCAGCATTTT.

The genes are TRBV20-1 and TRBJ1-1; D ambiguous. The CDR3 has 11 amino acids. CDR1 is DFQATT, CDR2 SNEGSKA, per germline (reference sequence). V lost 2 bases and J lost 1, with 2 bases in between. CDR3 coding DNA: TGCAGTGCTAGACGGAACACTGAAGCTTTCTTT. The encoded protein is CSARRNTEAFF.

This chain links TRBV6-5 with TRBJ1-1; D possibly corresponds to TRBD1 (6 bases). CDR3 size: 13 residues. The V end was cut by 2 bases, the J end by 7 bases, with 11 bases between. Germline V gene sequence: CDR1 MNHEY, CDR2 SVGAGI. In DNA form, the CDR3 reads TGTGCCAGCAGTTACACAGGGAGATATGAAGCTTTCTTT. It codes for CASSYTGRYEAFF.

The rearrangement links TRBV2 to TRBJ2-3, with a possible D match to TRBD2 (7 bases). Trimming cost V 9 bases and J 7 bases, with 17 bases left between them. Germline V gene sequence: CDR1 SNHLY, CDR2 FYNNEI. The length of the CDR3 is 13 residues. In DNA, the CDR3 is TGTGCCAGTAGGGGAGGGAGGGGGAATACGCAGTATTTT. Protein: CASRGGRGNTQYF.

In its sample, this clone was seen once. The chain carries TRBV5-6 and TRBJ2-2, with 8 bases identical to TRBD1. CDR1 is SGHDT and CDR2 is YYEEEE in the germline V gene. The V gene end was trimmed by 4 bases and the J gene end by 9 bases; junction bases not matched to a gene: 5. The CDR3 sequence is 13 residues long. CDR3 in DNA: TGTGCCAGCAGCCGCCAGGGGGCTAGGGAGCTGTTTTTT. Amino acids: CASSRQGARELFF.